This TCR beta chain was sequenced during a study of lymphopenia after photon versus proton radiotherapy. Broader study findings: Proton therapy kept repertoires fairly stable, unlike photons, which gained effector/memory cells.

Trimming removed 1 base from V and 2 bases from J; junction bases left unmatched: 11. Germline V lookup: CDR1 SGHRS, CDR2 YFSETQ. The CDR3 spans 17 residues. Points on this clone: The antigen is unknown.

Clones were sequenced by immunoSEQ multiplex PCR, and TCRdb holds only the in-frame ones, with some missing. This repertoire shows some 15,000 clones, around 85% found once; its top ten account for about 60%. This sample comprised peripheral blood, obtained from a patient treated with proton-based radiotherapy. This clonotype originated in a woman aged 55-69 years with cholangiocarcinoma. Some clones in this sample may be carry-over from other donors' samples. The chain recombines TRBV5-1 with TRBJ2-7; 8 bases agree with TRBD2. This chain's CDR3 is CASSLRTSTSGTYEQYF. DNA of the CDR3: TGCGCCAGCAGCTTGAGGACAAGTACTAGCGGCACCTACGAGCAGTACTTC.